This entry describes one T cell receptor (beta chain). Its antigen is currently unknown. Of the isolated RNA, all was reverse transcribed, and so the sequenced material was expressed TCRB transcripts. The assay was immunoSEQ multiplex PCR, and TCRdb's table has in-frame clones only and misses some. The sample holds more than 300,000 clones, around 12% seen once. The data belong to a study of beta chain features in type 1 diabetes. For the study at large: Similarity in age, gender and cell yields was seen between patients and healthy donors.

General study findings and limits: Within each of all four CD4+ subsets, Type 1 diabetes patients had TCRB CDR3s that were moderately but significantly shorter. Patients' naive, central memory and regulatory TCRB repertoires appeared more alike than those of healthy donors. Type 1 diabetes patients had VDJ junctions that carried fewer insertions and more deletions.

V was trimmed by 0 bases and J by 3 bases, leaving 6 bases between them. Germline V gene sequence: CDR1 SGDLS, CDR2 YYNGEE. This CDR3 comprises 13 residues. The chain carries TRBV9 and TRBJ1-1; D is ambiguous. Sample: naive CD4+ T cells from blood. This sequence originates from a young woman with type 1 diabetes. CDR3 region: CASSVAVDTEAFF. The CDR3 nucleotides are TGTGCCAGCAGCGTAGCTGTAGACACTGAAGCTTTCTTT. The complete variable domain, with remaining parts taken from reference TRBV9 and TRBJ1-1, reads DSGVTQTPKHLITATGQRVTLRCSPRSGDLSVYWYQQSLDQGLQFLIQYYNGEERAKGNILERFSAQQFPDLHSELNLSSLELGDSALYFCASSVAVDTEAFFGQGTRLTVV.